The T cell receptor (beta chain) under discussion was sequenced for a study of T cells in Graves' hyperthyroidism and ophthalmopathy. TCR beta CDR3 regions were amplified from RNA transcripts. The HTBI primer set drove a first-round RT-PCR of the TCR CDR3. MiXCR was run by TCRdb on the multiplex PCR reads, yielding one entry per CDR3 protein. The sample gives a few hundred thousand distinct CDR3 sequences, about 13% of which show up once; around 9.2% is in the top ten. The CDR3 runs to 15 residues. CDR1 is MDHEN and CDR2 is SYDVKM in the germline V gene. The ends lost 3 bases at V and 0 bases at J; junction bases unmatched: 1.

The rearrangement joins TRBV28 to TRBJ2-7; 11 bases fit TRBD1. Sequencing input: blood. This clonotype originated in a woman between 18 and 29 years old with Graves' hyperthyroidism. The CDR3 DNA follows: TGTGCCAGCAGTTTCGGGACAGGGGGCTCCTACGAGCAGTACTTC. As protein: CASSFGTGGSYEQYF.